This TCR beta chain was profiled in a study of cytomegalovirus exposure and HLA in healthy donors. Overall study context: The 120 validation repertoires were produced on the same platform as the 500 to 800 repertoires of the first cohort. This was reported in a later analysis. Study-wide results and caveats: There were 150 to 200 TCR beta chains listed as cytomegalovirus-associated.

This clone has just one count. Its target is unknown. Germline lookup yields CDR1 MNHEY and CDR2 SVGAGI. V lost 0 bases and J 9 bases, leaving 14 bases between the germline ends. This CDR3 region has 14 residues. Sequenced by immunoSEQ multiplex PCR; TCRdb stores in-frame clones only, minus some. Of about 360,000 clones listed, 70% to 90% are singletons. The source material was PBMCs. This chain connects TRBV6-5 to TRBJ1-1; TRBD1 might be the D (6 bases). This TCR was sampled from a woman between 18 and 29 years old in good health and CMV-seronegative. This CDR3 reads CASSYSRTQGQAFF. CDR3 coding DNA: TGTGCCAGCAGTTACTCGAGGACCCAGGGGCAAGCTTTCTTT.